Listed here are 28 T cell receptor beta chains from one sample, sequenced in a study of blood T cell repertoires in COVID-19. The assay was immunoSEQ multiplex PCR, and TCRdb's table has in-frame clones only and misses some. The sample has fewer than 250,000 clones, 85% seen once. What was sequenced was peripheral blood. These TCRs come from a man aged 60 to 69 with COVID-19, enrolled during active disease.

V gene TRBV7-8 combines with J gene TRBJ1-1; D is undetermined. The V end lost 5 bases, the J end lost 3 bases, and 10 bases lay between the germline ends. The germline V gene encodes CDR1 SGHVS and CDR2 FQNEAQ. The CDR3 is 13 amino acids. The CDR3 coding sequence is TGTGCCAGCAGCCTGGGAGTGTACACTGAAGCTTTCTTT. Translating it yields CASSLGVYTEAFF.

The gene calls are TRBV19 and TRBJ2-1, with 7 bases identical to TRBD2. The CDR3 consists of 15 residues. With V trimmed by 6 bases and J by 6 bases, 11 bases remained unmatched. Germline assignment: CDR1 LNHDA and CDR2 SQIVND (reference sequence). The CDR3 DNA reads TGTGCCAGTAGCTTAGGACTAGAGATCGGCAATGAGCAGTTCTTC. Its translation: CASSLGLEIGNEQFF.

This sequence joins TRBV5-4 and TRBJ2-6, with unresolved D. Trimming removed 6 bases at V and 2 bases at J, with 6 bases between. CDR3 size: 13 residues. The V gene's germline CDR1 is SGHNT and CDR2 YYREEE (reference sequence). CDR3 DNA: TGTGCCAGCACCAACACTGGGGCCAACGTCCTGACTTTC. Translation: CASTNTGANVLTF.

This clone was seen a single time. The chain employs TRBV27 and TRBJ2-1; TRBD2 aligns across 13 bases. J gave up 7 bases and V 5 bases, and 11 bases lay outside the gene matches. The CDR3 totals 17 residues. CDR1 and CDR2 (germline): MNHEY, SMNVEV (reference sequence). CDR3 DNA: TGTGCCAGCAGTCCGCCGAGGACTAGCGGGAGACGTAATGAGCAGTTCTTC. Encoded protein: CASSPPRTSGRRNEQFF.

The chain recombines TRBV5-1 with TRBJ2-3; D might be TRBD1 (6 bases). With 0 bases removed from V and 2 bases from J, the gap between germline ends came to 13 bases. Germline V gene data show CDR1 as SGHRS and CDR2 as YFSETQ. The CDR3 is 16 amino acids. CDR3 loop: CASSLGGLGYTDTQYF. In DNA, the CDR3 is TGCGCCAGCAGCTTGGGGGGGCTCGGGTACACAGATACGCAGTATTTT. Based on the CDR3 plus reference TRBV5-1 and TRBJ2-3, the full variable domain is KAGVTQTPRYLIKTRGQQVTLSCSPISGHRSVSWYQQTPGQGLQFLFEYFSETQRNKGNFPGRFSGRQFSNSRSEMNVSTLELGDSALYLCASSLGGLGYTDTQYFGPGTRLTVL.

The chain recombines TRBV28 with TRBJ2-7, with 7 positions matching TRBD1. The CDR3 is 12 amino acids. From germline, CDR1 is MDHEN and CDR2 SYDVKM. V dropped 7 bases and J dropped 3; count of bases not matched to a gene: 3. DNA of the CDR3: TGTGCCAGCACCCGGACAGGCTACGAGCAGTACTTC. Residues: CASTRTGYEQYF.

The chain couples TRBV9 to TRBJ1-3; possible D gene TRBD1, 6 bases. Germline-derived CDR1 and CDR2 are SGDLS and YYNGEE. V lost 3 bases and J lost 2, with 9 bases in between. The CDR3 length is 14 residues. CDR3 DNA sequence: TGTGCCAGCAGCGCCAGACAGGCTGGAAACACCATATATTTT. Its translation is CASSARQAGNTIYF.

The chain employs TRBV3-1 (or the pseudogene TRBV3-2) and TRBJ2-7, with TRBD2 identical over 8 bases. The CDR3 totals 16 residues. CDR1 LGHDT and CDR2 YNNKEL come from the germline V gene (reference sequence). The ends lost 0 bases at V and 2 bases at J; junction bases unmatched: 6. The CDR3 DNA is TGTGCCAGCAGCCAAGATAGAACGGGAGGGCCCTACGAGCAGTACTTC. Translating gives CASSQDRTGGPYEQYF.

V usage is TRBV15 and J usage is TRBJ1-6, with D tentatively TRBD1 (5 bases). V was clipped by 5 bases and J by 4 bases, with 12 bases between them. CDR1 LNHNV and CDR2 YYDKDF come from the germline V gene (reference sequence). The CDR3 has 15 amino acids. CDR3 bases: TGTGCCACCAGCGGGGGGGAACAGTATAATTCACCCCTCCACTTT. Amino acids: CATSGGEQYNSPLHF.

V and J are TRBV6-5 and TRBJ1-2; possible D gene TRBD1, 6 bases. Between the trimmed V and J ends, which lost 0 bases and 8 bases, there was a span of 16 bases. The germline V gene encodes CDR1 MNHEY and CDR2 SVGAGI. The CDR3 is made up of 15 amino acids. CDR3 protein: CASSYSKGHWVGYTF. The CDR3 nucleotides read TGTGCCAGCAGTTACTCGAAGGGACATTGGGTAGGCTACACCTTC.

The rearrangement joins TRBV6-5 to TRBJ2-7; no clear D gene. The CDR3 sequence is 13 residues long. Trimming shortened V by 7 bases and J by 5 bases, and 15 bases separated the two germline ends. Germline V gene lookup returns CDR1 MNHEY and CDR2 SVGAGI. The CDR3 DNA reads TGTGCCAGCACCCCAACCCTAGGTCACGAGCAGTACTTC. Translated: CASTPTLGHEQYF.

The chain employs TRBV11-2 and TRBJ2-2; 10 bases agree with TRBD1. This CDR3 comprises 16 residues. After removal of 3 bases from V and 5 bases from J, the junction contained 6 bases not matched to a gene. The germline V gene encodes CDR1 SGHAT and CDR2 FQNNGV. CDR3 in DNA: TGTGCCAGCAGCTTCGGACAGGGGGGAGAAACCGGGGAGCTGTTTTTT. This encodes CASSFGQGGETGELFF. Filled out from reference TRBV11-2 and TRBJ2-2, the complete variable domain reads EAGVAQSPRYKIIEKRQSVAFWCNPISGHATLYWYQQILGQGPKLLIQFQNNGVVDDSQLPKDRFSAERLKGVDSTLKIQPAKLEDSAVYLCASSFGQGGETGELFFGEGSRLTVL.

The chain employs TRBV10-1 and TRBJ2-2; TRBD1 agrees at 8 bases. After removal of 5 bases from V and 5 bases from J, the junction contained 10 bases not matched to a gene. In germline, CDR1 is WNHNN, CDR2 SYGVQD (reference sequence). The CDR3 runs to 16 residues. In nucleotides, the CDR3 is TGCGCCAGCAGTTACACGACAGGGGCGGGAACCGGGGAGCTGTTTTTT. Translation gives CASSYTTGAGTGELFF.

The chain joins TRBV7-9 to TRBJ1-2; the D gene is possibly TRBD1 (5 bases). The CDR3 is 13 residues long. Between the trimmed V and J ends, which lost 1 base and 6 bases, there was a span of 9 bases. The germline CDR1 and CDR2 sequences are SEHNR and FQNEAQ (reference sequence). The CDR3 loop reads CASSLEGRDGYTF. The CDR3 DNA reads as TGTGCCAGCAGCTTAGAAGGCAGGGATGGCTACACCTTC.

The chain uses TRBV6-6 and TRBJ1-4; no clear D. V was clipped by 7 bases and J by 7 bases, with 7 bases between them. This CDR3 has 11 amino acids. Germline-derived CDR1 and CDR2 are MNHNY and SVGAGI (reference sequence). CDR3 residues: CASTPGEKLFF. The DNA for the CDR3 is TGTGCCAGCACCCCAGGTGAAAAACTGTTTTTT.

J is TRBJ1-5 and V is TRBV7-9, with TRBD1 identical over 9 bases. CDR1 is SEHNR, CDR2 FQNEAQ, per germline (reference sequence). The CDR3 is made up of 14 amino acids. Unmatched junction bases numbered 1, after V lost 1 base and J lost 6 bases. In nucleotides, the CDR3 is TGTGCCAGCAGCTTAGACAGGGGGCGTCAGCCCCAGCATTTT. Translated, it gives CASSLDRGRQPQHF.

The chain is built from TRBV3-1 (or the pseudogene TRBV3-2) and TRBJ1-1; 10 bases agree with TRBD1. In germline, CDR1 is LGHDT, CDR2 YNNKEL (reference sequence). Losses at the gene ends were 3 bases for V and 10 bases for J; bases not matched to a gene: 8. This CDR3 region has 14 residues. In nucleotides, the CDR3 is TGTGCCAGCAGCCATTCCGGGACAGGGGATGTAGCTTTCTTT. Translation: CASSHSGTGDVAFF.

The rearrangement joins TRBV7-7 to TRBJ2-1, with 8 bases aligning to TRBD2. The germline V gene has CDR1 SSHAT and CDR2 FNYEAQ (reference sequence). The ends lost 3 bases at V and 8 bases at J; junction bases unmatched: 9. The CDR3 is 15 amino acids. CDR3 coding DNA: TGTGCCAGCAGCTTGATGCCGGGAGGGCCGGATGAGCAGTTCTTC. Translation gives CASSLMPGGPDEQFF.

The chain has TRBV6-6 and TRBJ2-1, with 10 bases aligning to TRBD1. The V segment lost 5 bases and the J segment 4 bases; nucleotides outside the gene matches: 8. The CDR3 totals 16 residues. The V gene's germline CDR1 is MNHNY and CDR2 SVGAGI (reference sequence). CDR3 in amino acids: CASSRRQGAIYNEQFF. The CDR3 nucleotides read TGTGCCAGCAGTCGTAGACAGGGGGCAATATACAATGAGCAGTTCTTC.

This chain uses TRBV7-3 with TRBJ2-3; D is undetermined. V lost 5 bases and J lost 1, with 10 bases in between. Per the germline V gene, CDR1 is SGHTA and CDR2 is FQGTGA. The CDR3 sequence is 14 residues long. CDR3 sequence reads: CASSRTEGTDTQYF. The CDR3 DNA reads as TGTGCCAGCAGCCGTACTGAGGGCACAGATACGCAGTATTTT.

The chain carries TRBV3-1 (or the pseudogene TRBV3-2) and TRBJ2-7, with 13 nucleotides matching TRBD2. This CDR3 has 15 amino acids. Germline loops: CDR1 LGHDT, CDR2 YNNKEL (reference sequence). J was trimmed by 2 bases and V by 3 bases; bases with no gene match: 1. The CDR3, as DNA: TGTGCCAGCAGCCAGGGGACTAGCGGGGCCTACGAGCAGTACTTC. Protein: CASSQGTSGAYEQYF.

This clone was seen a few times. The chain uses TRBV7-9 and TRBJ2-2, with D perhaps TRBD2 (5 bases). Germline V lookup: CDR1 SEHNR, CDR2 FQNEAQ (reference sequence). Trimming took 6 bases from V and 5 from J, leaving 7 bases between them. The CDR3 totals 12 residues. The CDR3 spells CASSRETGELFF. The CDR3, as DNA: TGTGCCAGCAGTCGGGAAACCGGGGAGCTGTTTTTT.

This chain connects TRBV2 to TRBJ2-3; possible D gene TRBD2, 6 bases. The germline CDR1 and CDR2 sequences are SNHLY and FYNNEI. V lost 5 bases to trimming and J lost 6 bases, with 15 bases between them. The CDR3 sequence is 14 residues long. The CDR3, as DNA: TGTGCCAGCAGTAAGACTAGTGGGAAGGATACGCAGTATTTT. Translating it yields CASSKTSGKDTQYF.

The rearrangement links TRBV18 to TRBJ1-1; 10 bases fit TRBD1. Losses at the gene ends were 4 bases for V and 6 bases for J; bases not matched to a gene: 5. The CDR3 sequence is 14 residues long. Germline CDR1 and CDR2: KGHSH and LQKENI. CDR3 nucleotide sequence: TGTGCCAGCTCACGGGACAGGGGATTCGCTGAAGCTTTCTTT. Translation gives CASSRDRGFAEAFF.

This chain joins TRBV4-3 and TRBJ1-3; 8 nucleotides match TRBD1. V trimming: 1 base; J trimming: 5 bases; junction bases outside the gene matches: 4. Per germline, CDR1 LGHNA and CDR2 YSLEER. The CDR3 covers 15 residues. The CDR3 nucleotides are TGCGCCAGCAGCCAAGGTGGCAGGGGGCGAAACACCATATATTTT. Translated: CASSQGGRGRNTIYF.

The rearrangement links TRBV7-2 to TRBJ2-3; TRBD2 matches 8 bases. Per the germline V gene, CDR1 is SGHTA and CDR2 is FQGNSA. The CDR3 totals 16 residues. J lost 1 base, V lost 4 bases, and 7 bases had no gene match. The CDR3 spells CASSSQFGRGTDTQYF. The CDR3 DNA is TGTGCCAGCAGCTCCCAGTTCGGGAGGGGCACAGATACGCAGTATTTT.

The chain uses TRBV6-5 and TRBJ2-7; 7 nucleotides line up with TRBD1. Trimming removed 6 bases from V and 4 bases from J; junction bases left unmatched: 12. The CDR3 is made up of 15 amino acids. CDR1 and CDR2 (germline): MNHEY, SVGAGI. This chain's CDR3 is CASSTVRTGGYEQYF. CDR3 DNA: TGTGCCAGCAGCACCGTCAGGACAGGCGGTTACGAGCAGTACTTC.

The V call is TRBV9, the J call TRBJ2-5; the D gene is possibly TRBD1 (6 bases). With 4 bases removed from V and 4 bases from J, the gap between germline ends came to 17 bases. The CDR3 sequence is 15 residues long. Looked up from germline, CDR1 is SGDLS and CDR2 is YYNGEE. For the CDR3, the DNA is TGTGCCAGCAGCTTTCCGGAAGGCAGGGGAGAGACCCAGTACTTC. It is translated as CASSFPEGRGETQYF.